The rows below give T cell receptor beta chains drawn from one sample of a study of blood T cell repertoires in COVID-19. Using immunoSEQ multiplex PCR, the repertoire was profiled, and TCRdb retains in-frame clones only, with some absent. The sample holds 200,000 to 250,000 clones, approximately 80% seen once. The sample taken for sequencing was PBMCs or T cells enriched from blood (not recorded which). The receptor set was obtained from a man aged 35-49 years who had recovered from COVID-19. CDR3s include the opening cysteine and the closing phenylalanine or tryptophan. Each record gives: V gene, clone size, D gene, J gene, CDR3 DNA, CDR3 protein. D genes are given only for firm matches. The size entry is marked missing in some rows and otherwise reads once, few, many or a size class.

v_call: TRBV7-2
clone_size: NA
d_call: NA
j_call: TRBJ2-2
cdr3_nt: TGTGCCAGCAGCACCTTACGTTCCGGCACCGGGGAGCTGTTTTTT
cdr3_aa: CASSTLRSGTGELFF

v_call: TRBV7-9
clone_size: NA
d_call: NA
j_call: TRBJ1-1
cdr3_nt: TGTGCCAGCAGACCCGGGACAGAAGCTTTCTTT
cdr3_aa: CASRPGTEAFF

v_call: TRBV6-5
clone_size: NA
d_call: NA
j_call: TRBJ2-2
cdr3_nt: TGTGCCAGCAGTTACAGGCGGGCACCTAACACCGGGGAGCTGTTTTTT
cdr3_aa: CASSYRRAPNTGELFF

v_call: TRBV9
clone_size: NA
d_call: NA
j_call: TRBJ1-2
cdr3_nt: TGTGCCAGCAGCGTAGCCGGGACTCCCTATGGCTACACCTTC
cdr3_aa: CASSVAGTPYGYTF

v_call: TRBV19
clone_size: NA
d_call: NA
j_call: TRBJ2-3
cdr3_nt: TGTGCCAGTACTCACAGTTGGACAGATACGCAGTATTTT
cdr3_aa: CASTHSWTDTQYF

v_call: TRBV4-2
clone_size: NA
d_call: NA
j_call: TRBJ2-7
cdr3_nt: TGTGCCAGCAGCTTCGGACTCACGGGCACCTACGAGCAGTACTTC
cdr3_aa: CASSFGLTGTYEQYF

v_call: TRBV11-2
clone_size: once
d_call: TRBD2
j_call: TRBJ2-2
cdr3_nt: TGTGCCAGCAGCCCGGGGACTAGCAGGACCGGGGAGCTGTTTTTT
cdr3_aa: CASSPGTSRTGELFF

v_call: TRBV5-1
clone_size: NA
d_call: NA
j_call: TRBJ2-1
cdr3_nt: TGCGCCAGCAGCACCGACGGGTACAATGAGCAGTTCTTC
cdr3_aa: CASSTDGYNEQFF

v_call: TRBV28
clone_size: few
d_call: NA
j_call: TRBJ1-2
cdr3_nt: TGTGCCAGCAGTTTATCGGATTCCAGGGCCTTC
cdr3_aa: CASSLSDSRAF

v_call: TRBV2
clone_size: NA
d_call: NA
j_call: TRBJ1-5
cdr3_nt: TGTGCCAGTGTGGGGTCGCCGGGGGATCAGCCCCAGCATTTT
cdr3_aa: CASVGSPGDQPQHF

v_call: TRBV11-3
clone_size: once
d_call: NA
j_call: TRBJ2-1
cdr3_nt: TGTGCCAGCAGCTTAAATAGACAGGCTGACAGAGAGCAGTTCTTC
cdr3_aa: CASSLNRQADREQFF

v_call: TRBV7-9
clone_size: NA
d_call: NA
j_call: TRBJ2-1
cdr3_nt: TGTGCCAGCAGCTCCCAGGGCAAGCAGTTCTTC
cdr3_aa: CASSSQGKQFF

v_call: TRBV29-1
clone_size: NA
d_call: TRBD1
j_call: TRBJ2-5
cdr3_nt: TGCAGCGTTGATGTACAGGGGGCTAGGGAGACCCAGTACTTC
cdr3_aa: CSVDVQGARETQYF

v_call: TRBV3-1/TRBV3-2
clone_size: few
d_call: NA
j_call: TRBJ1-3
cdr3_nt: TGTGCCAGCAGCCAATCAGGGGCCGGAAACACCATATATTTT
cdr3_aa: CASSQSGAGNTIYF

v_call: TRBV28
clone_size: many
d_call: NA
j_call: TRBJ1-6
cdr3_nt: TGTGCCAGCAGTCAACAGGCGTATAATTCACCCCTCCACTTT
cdr3_aa: CASSQQAYNSPLHF

v_call: TRBV7-9
clone_size: once
d_call: NA
j_call: TRBJ2-5
cdr3_nt: TGTGCCAGCAGGAGCAGGGGCCCCCAAGAGACCCAGTACTTC
cdr3_aa: CASRSRGPQETQYF

v_call: TRBV10-3
clone_size: NA
d_call: NA
j_call: TRBJ1-5
cdr3_nt: TGTGCCATCAGTGAGTCCCAGGGTAAAAGCTGGGATCAGCCCCAGCATTTT
cdr3_aa: CAISESQGKSWDQPQHF

v_call: TRBV5-1
clone_size: once
d_call: NA
j_call: TRBJ2-2
cdr3_nt: TGCGCCAGCAGCCCACAGGGCTTTGGGGAGCTGTTTTTT
cdr3_aa: CASSPQGFGELFF

v_call: TRBV4-3
clone_size: NA
d_call: NA
j_call: TRBJ1-5
cdr3_nt: TGCGCCAGCAGTCTTTCAACAGGAGATCAGCCCCAGCATTTT
cdr3_aa: CASSLSTGDQPQHF

v_call: TRBV9
clone_size: NA
d_call: NA
j_call: TRBJ1-3
cdr3_nt: TGTGCCAGCAGCGTAGTAGGCGGCTCTGGAAACACCATATATTTT
cdr3_aa: CASSVVGGSGNTIYF

v_call: TRBV7-8
clone_size: once
d_call: TRBD1
j_call: TRBJ1-1
cdr3_nt: TGTGCCAGCAGCTTAGCAGGGGGCAGGAACACTGAAGCTTTCTTT
cdr3_aa: CASSLAGGRNTEAFF

v_call: TRBV19
clone_size: NA
d_call: TRBD2
j_call: TRBJ2-7
cdr3_nt: TGTGCCAGTAGTATAGCAGCGGGGAGGTACGAGCAGTACTTC
cdr3_aa: CASSIAAGRYEQYF

v_call: TRBV9
clone_size: NA
d_call: TRBD2
j_call: TRBJ2-1
cdr3_nt: TGTGCCAGCAGCGTAATCGTTAGCGGGGACAAACACAATGAGCAGTTCTTC
cdr3_aa: CASSVIVSGDKHNEQFF

v_call: TRBV18
clone_size: NA
d_call: TRBD2
j_call: TRBJ2-1
cdr3_nt: TGTGCCAGCTCACGCGGCGCGGGGGGAGTCTACAATGAGCAGTTCTTC
cdr3_aa: CASSRGAGGVYNEQFF

v_call: TRBV19
clone_size: NA
d_call: TRBD1
j_call: TRBJ1-1
cdr3_nt: TGTGCCAGTAGACCCCGGACAGGGAACACTGAAGCTTTCTTT
cdr3_aa: CASRPRTGNTEAFF

v_call: TRBV28
clone_size: NA
d_call: TRBD1
j_call: TRBJ2-3
cdr3_nt: TGTGCCAGCAGGGGACAGGGGGGAGATACGCAGTATTTT
cdr3_aa: CASRGQGGDTQYF

v_call: TRBV6-5
clone_size: NA
d_call: NA
j_call: TRBJ2-3
cdr3_nt: TGTGCCAGCGGCTACAAACTGAGCGGTACGCAGTATTTT
cdr3_aa: CASGYKLSGTQYF

v_call: TRBV7-9
clone_size: NA
d_call: NA
j_call: TRBJ2-7
cdr3_nt: TGTGCCAGCAGCTACGGGGTGAGCTACGAGCAGTACTTC
cdr3_aa: CASSYGVSYEQYF

v_call: TRBV6-5
clone_size: once
d_call: NA
j_call: TRBJ2-7
cdr3_nt: TGTGCCAGCAGTCCCTCCCCCCGGCAGGACTACGAGCAGTACTTC
cdr3_aa: CASSPSPRQDYEQYF

v_call: TRBV4-2
clone_size: NA
d_call: TRBD1
j_call: TRBJ1-2
cdr3_nt: TGTGCCAGCAGCCAAGGACAGGGGGCGGGCGGCTACACCTTC
cdr3_aa: CASSQGQGAGGYTF

v_call: TRBV5-1
clone_size: NA
d_call: TRBD1
j_call: TRBJ1-2
cdr3_nt: TGCGCCAGCACCCCGGACAGGAGCCCCTATGGCTACACCTTC
cdr3_aa: CASTPDRSPYGYTF

v_call: TRBV5-6
clone_size: once
d_call: NA
j_call: TRBJ1-2
cdr3_nt: TGTGCCAGCAGACCCCGGGACATTCATGGCTACACCTTC
cdr3_aa: CASRPRDIHGYTF

v_call: TRBV30
clone_size: NA
d_call: NA
j_call: TRBJ1-5
cdr3_nt: TGTGCCTGGAGTCCAGGGCTCGATCAGCCCCAGCATTTT
cdr3_aa: CAWSPGLDQPQHF

v_call: TRBV4-1
clone_size: few
d_call: TRBD2
j_call: TRBJ2-1
cdr3_nt: TGCGCCAGCAGCCAAAGAGCTCTAGCGGGACCTGTTGGGACTGAGCAGTTCTTC
cdr3_aa: CASSQRALAGPVGTEQFF

v_call: TRBV28
clone_size: NA
d_call: NA
j_call: TRBJ1-5
cdr3_nt: TGTGCCAGCAGTGCTGGGGCGGATCAGCCCCAGCATTTT
cdr3_aa: CASSAGADQPQHF

v_call: TRBV9
clone_size: NA
d_call: NA
j_call: TRBJ2-7
cdr3_nt: TGTGCCAGCAGCGTCGGGCTAGCTCGTTCCGAGCAGTACTTC
cdr3_aa: CASSVGLARSEQYF

v_call: TRBV3-1/TRBV3-2
clone_size: NA
d_call: TRBD1
j_call: TRBJ1-1
cdr3_nt: TGTGCCAGCAGCCAAATGCAGGGGGCGAACACTGAAGCTTTCTTT
cdr3_aa: CASSQMQGANTEAFF

v_call: TRBV4-2
clone_size: NA
d_call: TRBD1
j_call: TRBJ1-2
cdr3_nt: TGTGCCAGCAGCCATGGACAGGACAAAAACAACTATGGCTACACCTTC
cdr3_aa: CASSHGQDKNNYGYTF

v_call: TRBV28
clone_size: NA
d_call: NA
j_call: TRBJ2-3
cdr3_nt: TGTGCCAGCGTCCAGACACAGACGAACAGGGATACGCAGTATTTT
cdr3_aa: CASVQTQTNRDTQYF

v_call: TRBV20-1
clone_size: NA
d_call: NA
j_call: TRBJ1-2
cdr3_nt: TGCAGTGCTGACGAAAGGGGTGGCTACACCTTC
cdr3_aa: CSADERGGYTF

v_call: TRBV28
clone_size: NA
d_call: NA
j_call: TRBJ2-2
cdr3_nt: TGTGCCAGCAGTACAAGACAGGTTAGCACCGGGGAGCTGTTTTTT
cdr3_aa: CASSTRQVSTGELFF

v_call: TRBV4-3
clone_size: NA
d_call: TRBD2
j_call: TRBJ2-1
cdr3_nt: TGCGCCAGCAGCCAGGGAGGAGCGGGGGGGTACAATGAGCAGTTCTTC
cdr3_aa: CASSQGGAGGYNEQFF

v_call: TRBV30
clone_size: NA
d_call: NA
j_call: TRBJ1-1
cdr3_nt: TGTGCCTGGAGTGTATCCGGGGGCACTGAAGCTTTCTTT
cdr3_aa: CAWSVSGGTEAFF

v_call: TRBV10-2
clone_size: NA
d_call: TRBD2
j_call: TRBJ2-3
cdr3_nt: TGCGCCAGCAGTGGGAGGGCGGGAGGCCCAGATACGCAGTATTTT
cdr3_aa: CASSGRAGGPDTQYF

v_call: TRBV10-1
clone_size: NA
d_call: NA
j_call: TRBJ1-1
cdr3_nt: TGCGCCAGCAGTGAGCACAGAAACACTGAAGCTTTCTTT
cdr3_aa: CASSEHRNTEAFF

v_call: TRBV5-4
clone_size: once
d_call: TRBD1
j_call: TRBJ1-2
cdr3_nt: TGTGCCAGCAGCCTGGACAGGAACTATGGCTACACCTTC
cdr3_aa: CASSLDRNYGYTF

v_call: TRBV7-2
clone_size: once
d_call: NA
j_call: TRBJ1-5
cdr3_nt: TGTGCCAGCAGCCCCCGAGGGTATAGCAATCAGCCCCAGCATTTT
cdr3_aa: CASSPRGYSNQPQHF

v_call: TRBV3-1/TRBV3-2
clone_size: NA
d_call: NA
j_call: TRBJ1-2
cdr3_nt: TGTGCCGCGGGGGGGAGGAATCCTAACTATGGCTACACCTTC
cdr3_aa: CAAGGRNPNYGYTF

v_call: TRBV11-2
clone_size: NA
d_call: TRBD1
j_call: TRBJ1-1
cdr3_nt: TGTGCCAGCAGCGCCCTCTACACAGGGGGCACTGAAGCTTTCTTT
cdr3_aa: CASSALYTGGTEAFF

v_call: TRBV14
clone_size: NA
d_call: NA
j_call: TRBJ1-2
cdr3_nt: TGTGCCAGCAGCCAAGTTGGAACGGAGATTGGCTACACCTTC
cdr3_aa: CASSQVGTEIGYTF

v_call: TRBV3-1/TRBV3-2
clone_size: NA
d_call: TRBD2
j_call: TRBJ2-1
cdr3_nt: TGTGCCAGCAGCCCCCAACTAGCGCTTTACAATGAGCAGTTCTTC
cdr3_aa: CASSPQLALYNEQFF